This TCR beta chain originates from a study of T-cell memory formation after mild COVID-19. Study-wide results and limits: Some SARS-CoV-2-responding clones were already detected in memory before infection.

Points on this clonotype: Its target is not known.

Each CDR3 protein is one row after TCRdb ran MiXCR on the 5' RACE reads. This sample has 400,000 to 500,000 distinct CDR3 sequences, with roughly 20% found just once. Trimming shortened V by 3 bases and J by 3 bases, and 12 bases separated the two germline ends. The length of the CDR3 is 15 residues. In germline, CDR1 is LGHNA, CDR2 YSLEER. This sequence was found in an adult woman who had mild COVID-19 (a few samples of this study predate the infection). Cell type and time point are not known. The genes are TRBV4-3 and TRBJ2-1; D may be TRBD1 (6 bases). The sample consisted of PBMCs or a T cell subset sorted from them (not recorded which). The CDR3 DNA reads TGCGCCAGCAGCCAGGTTGTGGGACACTACAATGAGCAGTTCTTC. Translation gives CASSQVVGHYNEQFF.